These 28 T cell receptor beta chains were all obtained from the same sample, sequenced in a study of liver allograft versus peripheral blood T cells. About the study: T cell receptor repertoires in transplanted livers were compared with those in recipients' peripheral blood.

Each CDR3 protein is one row after TCRdb ran MiXCR on the reads. The repertoire holds 8,000 to 9,500 distinct CDR3 sequences, roughly a fifth seen once, with under 30% in the top ten. The receptors stem from a human patient who had a liver transplant. Some T cells may originate from the graft donor.

This clonotype is medium-sized within its sample. V gene TRBV6-2 or TRBV6-3 combines with J gene TRBJ2-7; no definite D call. This CDR3 has 14 amino acids. CDR1 and CDR2 (germline): MNHEY, SVGEGT. Trimming left V 5 bases short and J 2 bases short, with 13 bases between. CDR3 coding DNA: TGTGCCAGCAGTGAATGGGAAGTTGCCTACGAGCAGTACTTC. It is translated as CASSEWEVAYEQYF.

By proportion, this clonotype is medium-sized. The chain recombines TRBV5-4 with TRBJ1-1; tentative D call: TRBD1 (5 bases). CDR1 is SGHNT and CDR2 is YYREEE in the germline V gene (reference sequence). The CDR3 contains 13 residues. Trimming left V 0 bases short and J 3 bases short, with 6 bases between. The CDR3 protein is CASSLAGYTEAFF. CDR3 nucleotides: TGTGCCAGCAGCTTGGCAGGGTACACTGAAGCTTTCTTT.

About this clonotype itself: The junction does not match germline at one end; this may be a read error. The chain links TRBV7-9 to TRBJ1-3; TRBD1 is a possible D gene (6 bases). The CDR3 is 14 amino acids. Germline V CDR1 and CDR2: SEHNR, FQNEAQ (reference sequence). The chain's CDR3 is CASTPGGSVNTIYF. CDR3 DNA: TGTGCCAGCACCCCCGGGGGCTCTGTAAACACCATATATTTT.

This chain links TRBV13 with TRBJ2-7, with 9 bases matching TRBD1. Germline V gene data show CDR1 as PRHDT and CDR2 as FYEKMQ (reference sequence). CDR3 length equals 16 residues. J was trimmed by 2 bases and V by 1 base; bases with no gene match: 6. As DNA, the CDR3 is TGTGCCAGCAGCTTAGAGAGGGGACAGGGAACCTACGAGCAGTACTTC. Translating gives CASSLERGQGTYEQYF.

J is TRBJ1-2 and V is TRBV4-3; D remains unclear. V lost 6 bases and J 4 bases, leaving 18 bases between the germline ends. The CDR3 runs 15 residues. Germline CDR1 reads LGHNA; CDR2 reads YSLEER. CDR3 nucleotide sequence: TGCGCCAGCAGGCCTTCCTCGGTCGAGGGCTATGGCTACACCTTC. It yields the protein CASRPSSVEGYGYTF.

The chain employs TRBV7-2 and TRBJ1-5; possible D gene TRBD1, 6 bases. The germline V and J ends were trimmed by 5 bases and 4 bases, with 15 bases remaining between them. Germline V CDR1 and CDR2: SGHTA, FQGNSA. The CDR3 has 15 residues. Written as DNA, the CDR3 is TGTGCCAGCAGCGCCAGGGGAGGGGAGAATCAGCCCCAGCATTTT. This sequence encodes CASSARGGENQPQHF.

This clonotype was seen only a few times. This sequence joins TRBV12-3 or TRBV12-4 and TRBJ1-2, with 9 bases identical to TRBD1. Losses at the gene ends were 6 bases for V and 4 bases for J; bases not matched to a gene: 9. The CDR3 runs to 15 residues. CDR3 in amino acids: CASSGQGIAPYGYTF. The CDR3 DNA follows: TGTGCCAGCAGCGGACAGGGGATCGCCCCCTATGGCTACACCTTC.

The rearrangement joins TRBV25-1 to TRBJ1-1; D unresolved. CDR1 and CDR2 (germline): MGHDK, SYGVNS. The CDR3 contains 12 residues. Trimming shortened V by 9 bases and J by 1 base, and 9 bases separated the two germline ends. CDR3 in amino acids: CASKAGNTEAFF. The DNA for the CDR3 is TGTGCCAGTAAAGCCGGGAACACTGAAGCTTTCTTT.

Many counts were recorded for this clonotype. The chain links TRBV7-2 to TRBJ1-3, with a weak D call TRBD1 (6 bases). Trimming shortened V by 2 bases and J by 7 bases, and 18 bases separated the two germline ends. The CDR3 extends over 16 amino acids. Germline CDR1 is SGHTA and CDR2 is FQGNSA. The CDR3, as DNA: TGTGCCAGCAGCTTATTCATACAGGGAGGGTCTAACACCATATATTTT. As protein: CASSLFIQGGSNTIYF.

This CDR3 reads CASSFSDYNSPLHF. In nucleotides, the CDR3 is TGTGCCAGCAGTTTCTCAGACTATAATTCACCCCTCCACTTT. This sequence joins TRBV27 and TRBJ1-6; D is unresolved. The germline V gene encodes CDR1 MNHEY and CDR2 SMNVEV (reference sequence). Trimming cost V 3 bases and J 3 bases, with 6 bases left between them. This CDR3 has 14 residues.

This clonotype appeared once. The V and J genes are TRBV6-5 and TRBJ2-7; 9 bases align to TRBD1. J was trimmed by 3 bases and V by 5 bases; bases with no gene match: 5. The CDR3 contains 14 residues. From germline, CDR1 is MNHEY and CDR2 SVGAGI. In DNA form, the CDR3 reads TGTGCCAGCAGTGCAGGGACAGGGTTCTACGAGCAGTACTTC. This translates into CASSAGTGFYEQYF.

This clonotype was recorded at least ten times. The chain recombines TRBV9 with TRBJ1-6; the D is unclear. This CDR3 is built from 14 residues. V was shortened by 4 bases and J by 7 bases, with 12 bases between the two germline ends. CDR1 and CDR2 (germline): SGDLS, YYNGEE. The CDR3 DNA reads TGTGCCAGCAGCTCCCCGGACGGGAATTCACCCCTCCACTTT. Amino acids: CASSSPDGNSPLHF.

Concerning this clonotype: One base away lies a much larger clone, so this may be a sequencing read error. The chain employs TRBV7-9 and TRBJ1-2; D unresolved. This CDR3 has 11 residues. CDR1 is SEHNR, CDR2 FQNEAQ, per germline (reference sequence). Trimming cost V 1 base and J 10 bases, with 7 bases left between them. This CDR3 reads CASSLGGDYTF. The CDR3, as DNA: TGTGCCAGCAGCTTAGGAGGTGACTACACCTTC.

This clonotype occurred many times. The chain has TRBV6-5 and TRBJ2-7, with unresolved D. Trimming pared 0 bases from V and 2 bases from J, leaving 5 bases between. Per the germline V gene, CDR1 is MNHEY and CDR2 is SVGAGI. The CDR3 is 13 amino acids. The CDR3 spells CASSYSNAYEQYF. DNA for the CDR3: TGTGCCAGCAGTTACTCGAATGCCTACGAGCAGTACTTC.

As for this clonotype: This may come from a read error, since a much larger clone is one base off. This sequence joins TRBV7-9 and TRBJ2-2; D may be TRBD2 (5 bases). From germline, CDR1 is SEHNR and CDR2 FQNEAQ (reference sequence). The length of the CDR3 is 16 residues. The CDR3 DNA sequence: TGTGCCATCAGCTTAGCGTCGCACAGAAACACCGGGGAGCTGTTTTTT. Amino acids: CAISLASHRNTGELFF.

For this clonotype: This clone may be a read error of a much larger clone one base away. The chain recombines TRBV10-3 with TRBJ1-2; TRBD1 agrees at 10 bases. The V gene's germline CDR1 is ENHRY and CDR2 SYGVKD. The CDR3 has 12 amino acids. V shed 7 bases and J 12 bases; nucleotides not matched to a gene: 8. As DNA, the CDR3 is TGTGCCATCAATTTAGGACAGGGGGTCCACACCTTC. Residues: CAINLGQGVHTF.

The chain links TRBV11-2 to TRBJ2-7; D unresolved. This CDR3 is built from 12 residues. Per germline, CDR1 SGHAT and CDR2 FQNNGV. The V and J ends lost 3 bases and 6 bases respectively, with 9 bases between them. This CDR3 is CASSFGGSEQYF. CDR3 DNA sequence: TGTGCCAGCAGCTTCGGCGGTAGCGAGCAGTACTTC.

The chain combines TRBV6-2 or TRBV6-3 with TRBJ1-5; D ambiguous. This CDR3 contains 13 residues. V was cut by 5 bases and J by 16 bases, with 21 bases left in between. From germline, CDR1 is MNHEY and CDR2 SVGEGT. The CDR3 protein is CASSQPFGRPGHF. CDR3 sequence (DNA): TGTGCCAGCAGTCAGCCTTTCGGGAGGCCGGGACATTTT.

This clonotype was seen more than once but under ten times. The chain is built from TRBV11-2 and TRBJ1-2; 7 bases map to TRBD1. Trimming removed 5 bases from V and 4 bases from J; junction bases left unmatched: 4. The CDR3 runs 13 residues. Per the germline V gene, CDR1 is SGHAT and CDR2 is FQNNGV. This CDR3 is CASSKGQTYGYTF. The CDR3 DNA reads TGTGCCAGCAGCAAGGGACAGACCTATGGCTACACCTTC.

This clonotype is medium-sized (0.01 to 0.1%) by share. The rearrangement uses TRBV18 and TRBJ2-7, with D unclear. Germline assignment: CDR1 KGHSH and CDR2 LQKENI. This CDR3 comprises 14 residues. Deletions cut 3 bases from V and 0 bases from J, with 9 bases between. DNA for the CDR3: TGTGCCAGCTCACCCACCGACCGCTCCTACGAGCAGTACTTC. Residues: CASSPTDRSYEQYF.

This clonotype was counted ten times or more. The chain carries TRBV19 and TRBJ2-7; D call uncertain. Germline CDR1 LNHDA, CDR2 SQIVND (reference sequence). V was shortened by 3 bases and J by 0 bases, with 9 bases between the two germline ends. The CDR3 consists of 14 residues. For the CDR3, the DNA is TGTGCCAGTAGTATGGTCCCCTCCTCCTACGAGCAGTACTTC. It codes for CASSMVPSSYEQYF.

About this clonotype itself: Possible read error: a much larger clone is one base away. The CDR3 is CVSSLEGTEAFF. CDR3 nucleotide sequence: TGTGTCAGCAGCTTGGAGGGGACTGAAGCTTTCTTT. The V and J genes are TRBV5-4 and TRBJ1-1, with a weak D call TRBD1 (5 bases). CDR3 size: 12 residues. Germline CDR1 and CDR2: SGHNT and YYREEE (reference sequence).

This clonotype showed up just a few times. The CDR3 loop reads CASSFTGTADYNEQFF. The DNA for the CDR3 is TGTGCCAGCAGTTTCACGGGGACCGCTGATTACAATGAGCAGTTCTTC. The chain combines TRBV12-3 or TRBV12-4 with TRBJ2-1; D is perhaps TRBD1 or TRBD2 (5 bases each). The V and J ends lost 3 bases and 4 bases respectively, with 16 bases between them. The length of the CDR3 is 16 residues.

By share of the sample, this clonotype is medium-sized (0.01 to 0.1%). The chain combines TRBV19 with TRBJ1-5, with TRBD1 identical over 7 bases. Trimming at V came to 5 bases and at J to 0 bases, leaving 7 bases not matched to a gene. CDR1 is LNHDA and CDR2 is SQIVND in the germline V gene (reference sequence). The CDR3 has 16 residues. The DNA for the CDR3 is TGTGCCAGTAGTTGGGACAGATCTTATAGCAATCAGCCCCAGCATTTT. Translation gives CASSWDRSYSNQPQHF.

This clonotype was counted at least ten times. This chain links TRBV30 with TRBJ2-7, with D tentatively TRBD1 or TRBD2 (7 bases each). The V end was cut by 1 base, the J end by 3 bases, with 13 bases between. Germline V gene lookup returns CDR1 GTSNPN and CDR2 SVGIG (reference sequence). The CDR3 is 14 residues long. The DNA of the CDR3 is TGTGCCTGGAGTGGGGGAGGGGGCGGCTACGAGCAGTACTTC. Amino acid sequence: CAWSGGGGGYEQYF.

In DNA, the CDR3 is TGTGCCAGCAGTCCGGAGGGGGAGTATAATTCACCCCTCCACTTT. This gives the protein CASSPEGEYNSPLHF. V is TRBV2 and J is TRBJ1-6; a possible D gene is TRBD1 (6 bases). V gave up 5 bases and J gave up 4 bases, with 12 bases separating them. The CDR3 sequence is 15 residues long. Germline V gene data show CDR1 as SNHLY and CDR2 as FYNNEI.

By sample fraction, this clonotype is medium-sized. This chain joins TRBV19 and TRBJ1-5; weak D call: TRBD1 (5 bases). CDR3 length: 15 amino acids. The V gene's germline CDR1 is LNHDA and CDR2 SQIVND (reference sequence). V gave up 2 bases and J gave up 5 bases, with 13 bases separating them. DNA of the CDR3: TGTGCCAGTAGTATAATGGGGCGCAGCCATCAGCCCCAGCATTTT. Amino acids: CASSIMGRSHQPQHF.

This clonotype is deemed medium-sized. This chain uses TRBV6-6 with TRBJ1-1; D not resolved. Trimming pared 0 bases from V and 0 bases from J, leaving 8 bases between. Germline V gene data show CDR1 as MNHNY and CDR2 as SVGAGI (reference sequence). This CDR3 region has 15 residues. This CDR3 reads CASSYSRRLNTEAFF. Here the CDR3 DNA reads TGTGCCAGCAGTTACTCGCGTCGGTTGAACACTGAAGCTTTCTTT.